The entry below describes one T cell receptor beta chain. These data come from a study of T cells in Graves' hyperthyroidism and ophthalmopathy. Researchers amplified the TCR beta CDR3 regions from RNA transcripts. When the TCR CDR3 underwent first-round RT-PCR, the HTBI primer set was used. From the multiplex PCR reads, TCRdb called clonotypes with MiXCR, one entry per CDR3 protein. The sample contains approximately 410,000 distinct CDR3 sequences, about 15% of which appear only once. For ophthalmopathy patients, the Clinical Activity Score was at least 3 and the NOSPECS grade at least 4; duration was under 3 months. This TCR derives from a man aged 18 to 29 with Graves' ophthalmopathy. Material: blood.

The CDR3 bases are TGTGCCAGCAGCTTAAGGACTAGCGGGAGGGTTAATGAGCAGTTCTTC. Its protein product is CASSLRTSGRVNEQFF. The chain is built from TRBV11-2 and TRBJ2-1; 15 bases line up with TRBD2. The CDR3 sequence is 16 residues long. The germline CDR1 and CDR2 sequences are SGHAT and FQNNGV. The V and J ends lost 2 bases and 7 bases, in that order; junction bases with no gene match: 3. Drawing the rest from reference TRBV11-2 and TRBJ2-1, the complete variable domain is EAGVAQSPRYKIIEKRQSVAFWCNPISGHATLYWYQQILGQGPKLLIQFQNNGVVDDSQLPKDRFSAERLKGVDSTLKIQPAKLEDSAVYLCASSLRTSGRVNEQFFGPGTRLTVL.